These 10 T cell receptor beta chains were sequenced from one sample in a study of beta chain features in type 1 diabetes. Study observations and caveats: For Type 1 diabetes patients, all four CD4+ subsets carried TCRB CDR3s that were moderately but significantly shorter.

Antigens of these TCRs are unknown. Expressed TCRB transcripts were sequenced, since all the RNA that had been isolated was reverse transcribed. Sequenced by immunoSEQ multiplex PCR; TCRdb stores in-frame clones only, minus some. The data contain roughly 330,000 clones, about 13% of them singletons. The sample comprised naive CD4+ T cells from blood. The receptors shown here come from a woman aged 18-29 years with type 1 diabetes.

V is TRBV7-3 and J is TRBJ2-1; 7 nucleotides line up with TRBD2. Germline assignment: CDR1 SGHTA and CDR2 FQGTGA. The V segment lost 6 bases and the J segment 3 bases; nucleotides outside the gene matches: 8. The CDR3 sequence is 15 residues long. In DNA, the CDR3 is TGTGCCAGCAGTAACTCGGGGGGAGGCTACAATGAGCAGTTCTTC. Its protein product is CASSNSGGGYNEQFF. Complete variable domain (other parts from reference TRBV7-3 and TRBJ2-1): GAGVSQTPSNKVTEKGKYVELRCDPISGHTALYWYRQSLGQGPEFLIYFQGTGAADDSGLPNDRFFAVRPEGSVSTLKIQRTERGDSAVYLCASSNSGGGYNEQFFGPGTRLTVL.

This clone was counted a few times. V usage is TRBV6-5 and J usage is TRBJ1-2, with D possibly being TRBD1 (5 bases). The germline CDR1 and CDR2 sequences are MNHEY and SVGAGI. V dropped 2 bases and J dropped 3 bases, with 7 bases sitting between them. The CDR3 is 13 residues long. The CDR3 region has the DNA TGTGCCAGCAGTTACGTGGGGCACTATGGCTACACCTTC. Residues: CASSYVGHYGYTF.

This chain links TRBV6-6 with TRBJ2-5; 8 nucleotides match TRBD1. CDR3 length equals 15 residues. Germline V gene lookup returns CDR1 MNHNY and CDR2 SVGAGI (reference sequence). The V gene end was trimmed by 6 bases and the J gene end by 5 bases; junction bases not matched to a gene: 11. The DNA for the CDR3 is TGTGCCAGCAGATCCTCCTGGACAGGGTCGGAGACCCAGTACTTC. Translated, it gives CASRSSWTGSETQYF.

The chain employs TRBV6-6 and TRBJ2-1, with D tentatively TRBD2 (6 bases). This CDR3 has 14 residues. With 6 bases removed from V and 8 bases from J, the gap between germline ends came to 17 bases. Germline lookup yields CDR1 MNHNY and CDR2 SVGAGI (reference sequence). The CDR3 DNA sequence: TGTGCCAGCAGGCTCCGGGACTCCAGGGATGAGCAGTTCTTC. Translation: CASRLRDSRDEQFF.

This clone has a handful of counts. J is TRBJ2-5 and V is TRBV5-4, with TRBD1 matching over 9 bases. The germline gives CDR1 SGHNT, CDR2 YYREEE (reference sequence). Trimming removed 10 bases from V and 3 bases from J; junction bases left unmatched: 7. CDR3 length: 13 amino acids. CDR3 protein: CAVSRDREETQYF. Here the CDR3 DNA reads TGTGCCGTGTCCCGGGACAGGGAAGAGACCCAGTACTTC. Full variable domain (remainder filled in from reference TRBV5-4 and TRBJ2-5): ETGVTQSPTHLIKTRGQQVTLRCSSQSGHNTVSWYQQALGQGPQFIFQYYREEENGRGNFPPRFSGLQFPNYSSELNVNALELDDSALYLCAVSRDREETQYFGPGTRLLVL.

With respect to this clone: Other nucleotide sequences from this sample produce the same CDR3. The rearrangement links TRBV11-2 to TRBJ2-5, with D possibly matching TRBD1 (6 bases). This CDR3 spans 13 amino acids. Germline CDR1 SGHAT, CDR2 FQNNGV. V gave up 2 bases and J gave up 4 bases, with 8 bases separating them. The chain's CDR3 is CASSLQGRETQYF. CDR3 bases: TGTGCCAGCAGCTTACAGGGGAGAGAGACCCAGTACTTC.

J is TRBJ2-3 and V is TRBV12-2; TRBD1, the table's D call, was not compared with the DNA. TRBV12-2 is classified as a pseudogene. This CDR3 region has 14 residues. CDR3: CASRLDRDADTQYF. The CDR3 DNA reads as TGTGCAAGTCGCTTAGACAGGGATGCAGATACGCAGTATTTT.

This clone showed up just a few times. The chain has TRBV7-2 and TRBJ2-7, with 11 bases matching TRBD2. Per germline, CDR1 SGHTA and CDR2 FQGNSA. J lost 1 base, V lost 3 bases, and 11 bases had no gene match. The CDR3 consists of 18 residues. The CDR3 reads CASSFTSGSFRGSYEQYF. The CDR3 DNA is TGTGCCAGCAGCTTTACTAGCGGGAGTTTCCGCGGGTCCTACGAGCAGTACTTC. Looking up the rest from reference TRBV7-2 and TRBJ2-7 gives the full variable domain: GAGVSQSPSNKVTEKGKDVELRCDPISGHTALYWYRQSLGQGLEFLIYFQGNSAPDKSGLPSDRFSAERTGGSVSTLTIQRTQQEDSAVYLCASSFTSGSFRGSYEQYFGPGTRLTVT.

This clone turned up a few times. V and J are TRBV7-3 and TRBJ2-7; 8 bases match TRBD2. Germline lookup yields CDR1 SGHTA and CDR2 FQGTGA. The CDR3 extends over 16 amino acids. J was trimmed by 2 bases and V by 5 bases; bases with no gene match: 11. The CDR3, as DNA: TGTGCCAGCAGCCTTTCCGGCGGGAGGTATACCTACGAGCAGTACTTC. Translated: CASSLSGGRYTYEQYF.

The V gene is TRBV18, the J gene TRBJ2-2, with 8 bases aligning to TRBD2. The germline gives CDR1 KGHSH, CDR2 LQKENI. The V gene end was trimmed by 2 bases and the J gene end by 7 bases; junction bases not matched to a gene: 9. This CDR3 region has 16 residues. CDR3 loop: CASSPWLAGQDGELFF. CDR3 coding DNA: TGTGCCAGCTCACCATGGCTAGCGGGCCAAGACGGGGAGCTGTTTTTT.